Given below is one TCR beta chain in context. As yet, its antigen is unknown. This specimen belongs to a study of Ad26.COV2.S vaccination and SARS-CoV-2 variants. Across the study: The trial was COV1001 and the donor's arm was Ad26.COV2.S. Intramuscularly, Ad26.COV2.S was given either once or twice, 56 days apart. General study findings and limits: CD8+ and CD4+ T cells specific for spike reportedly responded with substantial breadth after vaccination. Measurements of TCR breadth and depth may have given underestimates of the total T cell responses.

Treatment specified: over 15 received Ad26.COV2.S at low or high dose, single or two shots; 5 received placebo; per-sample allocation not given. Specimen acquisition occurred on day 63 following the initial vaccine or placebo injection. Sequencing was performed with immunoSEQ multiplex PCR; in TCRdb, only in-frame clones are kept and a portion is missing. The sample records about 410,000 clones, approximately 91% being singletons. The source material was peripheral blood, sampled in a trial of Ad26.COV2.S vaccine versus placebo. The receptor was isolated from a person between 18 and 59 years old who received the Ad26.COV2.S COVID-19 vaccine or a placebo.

The CDR3 DNA reads TGTGCCAGCAGTGAAGAGGCCTCAGGGGCGGCGGGTTATGAGCCTGAAGCTTTCTTT. It codes for CASSEEASGAAGYEPEAFF. This chain links TRBV2 with TRBJ1-1; TRBD1 might be the D (6 bases). CDR3 size: 19 residues. V lost 1 base, J lost 6 bases, and 27 bases lay in between. CDR1 and CDR2 (germline): SNHLY, FYNNEI.